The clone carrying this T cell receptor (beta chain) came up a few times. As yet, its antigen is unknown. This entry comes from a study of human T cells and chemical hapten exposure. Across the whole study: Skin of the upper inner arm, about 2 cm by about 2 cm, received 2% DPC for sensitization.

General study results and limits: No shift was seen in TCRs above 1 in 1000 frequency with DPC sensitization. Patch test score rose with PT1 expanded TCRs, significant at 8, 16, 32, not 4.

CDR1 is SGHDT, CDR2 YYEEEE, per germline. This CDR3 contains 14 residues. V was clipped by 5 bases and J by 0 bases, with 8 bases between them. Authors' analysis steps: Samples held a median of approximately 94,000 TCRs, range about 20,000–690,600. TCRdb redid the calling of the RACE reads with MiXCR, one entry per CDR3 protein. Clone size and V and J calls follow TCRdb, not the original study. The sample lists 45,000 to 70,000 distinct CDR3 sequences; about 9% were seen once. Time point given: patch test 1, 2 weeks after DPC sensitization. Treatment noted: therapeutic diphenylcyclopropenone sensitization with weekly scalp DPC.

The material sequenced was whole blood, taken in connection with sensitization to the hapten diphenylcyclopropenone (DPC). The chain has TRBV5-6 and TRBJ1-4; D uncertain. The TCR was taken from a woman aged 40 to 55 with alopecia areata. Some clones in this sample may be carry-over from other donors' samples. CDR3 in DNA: TGTGCCAGCAGGGCGGACCCAACTAATGAAAAACTGTTTTTT. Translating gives CASRADPTNEKLFF.